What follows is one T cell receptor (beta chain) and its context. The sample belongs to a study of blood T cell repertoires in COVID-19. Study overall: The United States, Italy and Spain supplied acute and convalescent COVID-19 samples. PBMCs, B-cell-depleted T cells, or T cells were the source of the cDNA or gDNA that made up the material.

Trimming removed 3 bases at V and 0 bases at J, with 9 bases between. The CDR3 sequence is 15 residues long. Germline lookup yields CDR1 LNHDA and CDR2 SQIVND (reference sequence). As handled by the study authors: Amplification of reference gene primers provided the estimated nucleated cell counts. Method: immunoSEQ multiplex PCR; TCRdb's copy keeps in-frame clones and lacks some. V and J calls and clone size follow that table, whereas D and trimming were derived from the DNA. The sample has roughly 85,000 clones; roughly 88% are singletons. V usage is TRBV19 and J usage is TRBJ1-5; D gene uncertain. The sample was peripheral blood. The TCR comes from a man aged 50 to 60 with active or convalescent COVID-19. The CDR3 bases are TGTGCCAGTAGTATCCCAAACAATAGCAATCAGCCCCAGCATTTT. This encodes CASSIPNNSNQPQHF. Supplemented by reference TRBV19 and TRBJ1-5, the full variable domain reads DGGITQSPKYLFRKEGQNVTLSCEQNLNHDAMYWYRQDPGQGLRLIYYSQIVNDFQKGDIAEGYSVSREKKESFPLTVTSAQKNPTAFYLCASSIPNNSNQPQHFGDGTRLSIL.